A single sample gave rise to the 27 T cell receptor beta chains below, sequenced in a study of blood T cells in healthy people across ages. The use of a sample-barcoded 5' primer and a J-beta primer mix characterized a second PCR of roughly 6 to 11 cycles. TCRdb re-derived calls from the 5' RACE reads in MiXCR, one entry per CDR3 protein. The sample has fewer than 700,000 distinct CDR3 sequences; roughly 48% are singletons. The sample consisted of blood. The origin of the receptors is a man older than 75 in good health.

The rearrangement uses TRBV29-1 and TRBJ1-2; no firm D call. V lost 5 bases and J lost 2, with 6 bases in between. Germline V lookup: CDR1 SQVTM, CDR2 ANQGSEA. The CDR3 extends over 11 amino acids. CDR3 loop: CSVRENYGYTF. The CDR3 DNA reads as TGCAGCGTTAGAGAGAACTATGGCTACACCTTC.

The rearrangement links TRBV28 to TRBJ1-4; D remains unclear. V dropped 10 bases and J dropped 2 bases, with 11 bases sitting between them. Germline assignment: CDR1 MDHEN and CDR2 SYDVKM. The CDR3 loop spans 13 amino acids. CDR3 sequence (DNA): TGTGCCACCATCCCTGGGACTAATGAAAAACTGTTTTTT. Translation: CATIPGTNEKLFF.

J is TRBJ1-2 and V is TRBV11-2, with 7 nucleotides matching TRBD1. This CDR3 is 14 amino acids long. Losses at the gene ends were 0 bases for V and 4 bases for J; bases not matched to a gene: 2. Germline V gives CDR1 SGHAT, CDR2 FQNNGV. CDR3 residues: CASSLDGTAYGYTF. In DNA form, the CDR3 reads TGTGCCAGCAGCTTAGACGGGACAGCCTATGGCTACACCTTC.

The V call is TRBV27, the J call TRBJ1-5; D is undetermined. The germline V gene has CDR1 MNHEY and CDR2 SMNVEV (reference sequence). With 3 bases removed from V and 3 bases from J, the gap between germline ends came to 9 bases. This CDR3 has 14 amino acids. This CDR3 is CASSFLGFNQPQHF. For the CDR3, the DNA is TGTGCCAGCAGTTTTCTGGGGTTCAATCAGCCCCAGCATTTT.

The chain carries TRBV7-2 and TRBJ2-4; TRBD1 matches 10 bases. Trimming removed 5 bases from V and 1 base from J; junction bases left unmatched: 8. The V gene's germline CDR1 is SGHTA and CDR2 FQGNSA. The CDR3 totals 17 residues. The CDR3: CASSPDRGRRAKNIQYF. The CDR3 DNA sequence: TGTGCCAGCAGCCCTGACAGGGGGCGCCGGGCCAAAAACATTCAGTACTTC.

The chain is built from TRBV21-1 and TRBJ1-6; the D call TRBD1 from the table was never checked on the DNA. TRBV21-1 is an annotated pseudogene. This CDR3 spans 17 amino acids. As DNA, the CDR3 is TGTGCCAGCAGCAACCTAAGGGGTCCGCAGGGGAATTCACCCCTCCACTTT. Translating it yields CASSNLRGPQGNSPLHF.

This clonotype was found a few times. This chain links TRBV9 with TRBJ2-7, with 9 positions matching TRBD2. Germline-derived CDR1 and CDR2 are SGDLS and YYNGEE. With V trimmed by 4 bases and J by 0 bases, 5 bases remained unmatched. There are 15 residues in the CDR3. For the CDR3, the DNA is TGTGCCAGCAGCCCTAGCGGGGTTAGCTCCTACGAGCAGTACTTC. This translates into CASSPSGVSSYEQYF.

This clonotype was counted only a few times. The V gene is TRBV5-1, the J gene TRBJ2-1; TRBD2 matches at 7 bases. The CDR3 is 17 amino acids. Germline CDR1 reads SGHRS; CDR2 reads YFSETQ. V lost 2 bases to trimming and J lost 0 bases; unmatched junction nucleotides: 8. CDR3 protein: CASSLVGGAISYNEQFF. For the CDR3, the DNA is TGCGCCAGCAGCTTAGTGGGAGGGGCGATCTCCTACAATGAGCAGTTCTTC. Full variable domain (outside the CDR3, taken from reference TRBV5-1 and TRBJ2-1): KAGVTQTPRYLIKTRGQQVTLSCSPISGHRSVSWYQQTPGQGLQFLFEYFSETQRNKGNFPGRFSGRQFSNSRSEMNVSTLELGDSALYLCASSLVGGAISYNEQFFGPGTRLTVL.

There are a few counts of this clonotype. V usage is TRBV30 and J usage is TRBJ2-3; TRBD2 aligns across 13 bases. The V gene end was trimmed by 3 bases and the J gene end by 4 bases; junction bases not matched to a gene: 1. The CDR3 totals 14 residues. CDR1 is GTSNPN and CDR2 is SVGIG in the germline V gene (reference sequence). The CDR3 loop is CAWRLAGGPDTQYF. The CDR3 nucleotides read TGTGCCTGGAGACTAGCGGGGGGGCCAGATACGCAGTATTTT. The full variable domain, its missing parts supplied by reference TRBV30 and TRBJ2-3, is SQTIHQWPATLVQPVGSPLSLECTVEGTSNPNLYWYRQAAGRGLQLLFYSVGIGQISSEVPQNLSASRPQDRQFILSSKKLLLSDSGFYLCAWRLAGGPDTQYFGPGTRLTVL.

In this sample, this clonotype turned up once. The rearrangement uses TRBV7-9 and TRBJ2-1, with D maybe TRBD1 (5 bases). The CDR3 consists of 16 residues. Trimming took 3 bases from V and 5 from J, leaving 17 bases between them. The V gene's germline CDR1 is SEHNR and CDR2 FQNEAQ (reference sequence). CDR3 protein: CASSLVAQGPNNEQFF. The CDR3 DNA reads as TGTGCCAGCAGCTTGGTTGCCCAGGGTCCCAACAATGAGCAGTTCTTC.

V and J are TRBV6-5 and TRBJ2-2; 10 bases are a match to TRBD2. Trimming at V came to 6 bases and at J to 4 bases, leaving 8 bases not matched to a gene. Germline lookup yields CDR1 MNHEY and CDR2 SVGAGI. The CDR3 is 16 amino acids. The CDR3 DNA reads TGTGCCAGCAGAACACCAGCGGGAGGGGGCACCGGGGAGCTGTTTTTT. As protein: CASRTPAGGGTGELFF.

This clonotype has only one observation. This may be a read error, as it is one base from a much larger clone. The J gene is TRBJ2-4, the V gene TRBV6-6; no firm D call. The J call may be incorrect, as the DNA end agrees better with TRBJ2-7. The CDR3 covers 16 residues. Germline loops: CDR1 MNHNY, CDR2 SVGAGI (reference sequence). CDR3 in DNA: TGTGCCCGCATAAACACTGGGCTTACTAAGGGCCACGAGCAGTACTTC. It encodes CARINTGLTKGHEQYF.

CDR3: CASKPGQGGNEQYF. DNA of the CDR3: TGTGCCAGCAAGCCGGGACAGGGGGGAAACGAGCAGTACTTC. The V and J genes are TRBV19 and TRBJ2-5; 11 bases map to TRBD1. The J call may be faulty, since TRBJ2-7 better matches the DNA end. The CDR3 length is 14 residues. Germline V gene lookup returns CDR1 LNHDA and CDR2 SQIVND (reference sequence).

The V call is TRBV20-1, the J call TRBJ2-3; D not certain. The CDR3 loop spans 13 amino acids. Germline loops: CDR1 DFQATT, CDR2 SNEGSKA (reference sequence). V lost 5 bases to trimming and J lost 2 bases, with 11 bases between them. The CDR3 sequence is CSAGRILTDTQYF. The CDR3 coding sequence is TGCAGTGCTGGCCGTATCCTCACAGATACGCAGTATTTT.

The chain uses TRBV28 and TRBJ2-4, with a tentative D call TRBD1 (6 bases). The J call is in doubt because the DNA end fits TRBJ2-7 better. CDR3 length: 15 residues. Germline CDR1 is MDHEN and CDR2 is SYDVKM. The CDR3 DNA reads as TGTGCCAGCAGGCCTCCGGGACACAACCCCTACGAGCAGTACTTC. Protein product: CASRPPGHNPYEQYF.

The J gene is TRBJ1-5, the V gene TRBV28, with D possibly TRBD1 on 5 matching bases. There are 15 residues in the CDR3. V was clipped by 3 bases and J by 2 bases, with 11 bases between them. The germline V gene encodes CDR1 MDHEN and CDR2 SYDVKM. CDR3 amino acids: CASSFSGSGNQPQHF. Here the CDR3 DNA reads TGTGCCAGCAGTTTTTCAGGGTCGGGCAATCAGCCCCAGCATTTT.

There are a few counts of this clonotype. The V and J genes are TRBV7-2 and TRBJ2-7; maybe TRBD1 (5 bases). The germline gives CDR1 SGHTA, CDR2 FQGNSA. The CDR3 consists of 15 residues. Trimming stripped 3 bases from V and 2 bases from J, with 14 bases between. This chain's CDR3 is CASSLTPTATYEQYF. The CDR3 bases are TGTGCCAGCAGCTTGACACCGACAGCCACCTACGAGCAGTACTTC.

This clonotype came up a few times. Written as DNA, the CDR3 is TGTGCCAGCAGTGCATCCATGGATTCCTACGAGCAGTACTTC. Protein: CASSASMDSYEQYF. V and J are TRBV6-6 and TRBJ2-4, with unresolved D. The J call may be incorrect, as the DNA end agrees better with TRBJ2-7. CDR1 and CDR2 from the germline V gene are MNHNY and SVGAGI (reference sequence). There are 14 residues in the CDR3.

The chain combines TRBV3-1 with TRBJ2-3, with 10 bases identical to TRBD2. V lost 4 bases and J lost 4; bases outside the gene matches: 8. This CDR3 has 16 residues. CDR1 and CDR2 from the germline V gene are LGHDT and YNNKEL (reference sequence). CDR3 sequence: CASSRSGRNRADTQYF. The CDR3 nucleotides read TGTGCCAGCAGCCGTAGCGGGAGGAACAGGGCAGATACGCAGTATTTT.

The chain links TRBV5-6 to TRBJ2-7, with unresolved D. Between the trimmed V and J ends, which lost 4 bases and 6 bases, there was a span of 11 bases. The germline V gene encodes CDR1 SGHDT and CDR2 YYEEEE. CDR3 length: 12 residues. The CDR3 nucleotides read TGTGCCAGCAGCCAAGACATCGGCGAGCAGTACTTC. It encodes CASSQDIGEQYF.

The J gene is TRBJ2-1, the V gene TRBV19, with TRBD1 matching 7 bases. This CDR3 has 14 amino acids. The junction had 10 bases not matched to a gene; V was cut back by 6 bases and J by 8 bases. From germline, CDR1 is LNHDA and CDR2 SQIVND (reference sequence). The CDR3 spells CASSTDRTVHEQFF. As DNA, the CDR3 is TGTGCCAGTAGCACGGACAGGACCGTCCATGAGCAGTTCTTC. Combining the CDR3 with reference TRBV19 and TRBJ2-1 gives the whole variable domain DGGITQSPKYLFRKEGQNVTLSCEQNLNHDAMYWYRQDPGQGLRLIYYSQIVNDFQKGDIAEGYSVSREKKESFPLTVTSAQKNPTAFYLCASSTDRTVHEQFFGPGTRLTVL.

The chain joins TRBV2 to TRBJ2-1; 7 positions match TRBD1. The CDR3 is 13 residues long. Trimming at V came to 5 bases and at J to 7 bases, leaving 5 bases not matched to a gene. Germline CDR1 is SNHLY and CDR2 is FYNNEI. The CDR3 nucleotides are TGTGCCAGCAGTCCCCTACAGGGGAATGAGCAGTTCTTC. Translation: CASSPLQGNEQFF.

This chain links TRBV5-1 with TRBJ2-1, with TRBD2 matching over 8 bases. The CDR3 totals 15 residues. Germline V lookup: CDR1 SGHRS, CDR2 YFSETQ. V lost 7 bases and J lost 4; bases outside the gene matches: 10. CDR3 loop: CASREGSGIYNEQFF. CDR3 DNA sequence: TGCGCCAGCCGGGAGGGTAGCGGGATTTACAATGAGCAGTTCTTC. The full variable domain, completed using reference TRBV5-1 and TRBJ2-1, is KAGVTQTPRYLIKTRGQQVTLSCSPISGHRSVSWYQQTPGQGLQFLFEYFSETQRNKGNFPGRFSGRQFSNSRSEMNVSTLELGDSALYLCASREGSGIYNEQFFGPGTRLTVL.

In its sample, this clonotype was seen a few times. V gene TRBV11-1 combines with J gene TRBJ2-4, with 7 bases aligning to TRBD2. The DNA matches TRBJ2-7 better at its end, which makes the J call doubtful. The CDR3 covers 14 residues. Germline assignment: CDR1 SGHAT and CDR2 FQDESV (reference sequence). The DNA of the CDR3 is TGTGCCAGCAGCTCCGTAGCGGGTTTTTACGAGCAGTACTTC. This codes for CASSSVAGFYEQYF.

This chain uses TRBV28 with TRBJ2-7; 9 bases match TRBD1. With 2 bases clipped from V and 4 bases from J, the junction kept 6 bases outside the gene matches. The CDR3 totals 15 residues. From germline, CDR1 is MDHEN and CDR2 SYDVKM. CDR3 sequence (DNA): TGTGCCAGCAGTTTAGGACAGGGGAAGAAATACGAGCAGTACTTC. The encoded protein is CASSLGQGKKYEQYF.

The chain employs TRBV29-1 and TRBJ2-1; D gene ambiguous. The CDR3 consists of 13 residues. CDR1 SQVTM and CDR2 ANQGSEA come from the germline V gene. V gave up 3 bases and J gave up 4 bases, with 10 bases separating them. CDR3 DNA sequence: TGCAGCGTTGAGATTGGTCCATACAATGAGCAGTTCTTC. This translates into CSVEIGPYNEQFF.

The V gene is TRBV5-8, the J gene TRBJ2-5; perhaps TRBD2 as D (5 bases). Germline loops: CDR1 SGHTS, CDR2 YDEGEE. V lost 5 bases, J lost 4 bases, and 18 bases lay in between. The CDR3 covers 15 residues. The CDR3 DNA is TGTGCCAGCAGATACCCCACGGGGTCCACAGAGACCCAGTACTTC. Translated, it gives CASRYPTGSTETQYF.